Listed below are T cell receptor beta chains from one sample, sequenced in a study of CD8+ T cells in alopecia areata. Sequencing used immunoSEQ multiplex PCR; TCRdb keeps in-frame clones, though not all of them. Of about 190,000 clones detected, more than 50% appear once; the ten largest clones hold approximately 0.97%. The starting material was CD4+ T cells sorted from blood, obtained at week 24, from a patient treated with tofacitinib. The receptor set was obtained from a human donor with alopecia areata. Each CDR3 is given with its conserved first and last residue. D genes are given only for firm matches. Some rows mark clone size as missing; the rest say once, few, many or name a class of expanded clone.

CDR3: CASSLGQGGTEAFF
DNA: TGTGCCAGCAGCTTAGGGCAGGGGGGCACTGAAGCTTTCTTT
J: TRBJ1-1
V: TRBV11-2
size: .
D: TRBD1

CDR3: CASSDQDRANGYTF
DNA: TGCGCCAGCAGTGACCAGGACAGGGCCAATGGCTACACCTTC
J: TRBJ1-2
V: TRBV10-1
size: .
D: TRBD1

CDR3: CSVSVTDTQYF
DNA: TGCAGTGTATCTGTCACAGATACGCAGTATTTT
J: TRBJ2-3
V: TRBV20-1
size: .
D: .

CDR3: CATSRDAGSYEQYF
DNA: TGTGCCACCAGCAGAGATGCCGGGAGCTACGAGCAGTACTTC
J: TRBJ2-7
V: TRBV15
size: .
D: .

CDR3: CSVRGAQGTMNTEAFF
DNA: TGCAGCGTTCGAGGGGCTCAGGGGACCATGAACACTGAAGCTTTCTTT
J: TRBJ1-1
V: TRBV29-1
size: .
D: .

CDR3: CSVFTAGDQKATDTQYF
DNA: TGCAGCGTTTTCACCGCGGGGGATCAAAAGGCCACAGATACGCAGTATTTT
J: TRBJ2-3
V: TRBV29-1
size: .
D: TRBD2

CDR3: CASSGWADTQYF
DNA: TGTGCCAGCAGTGGATGGGCAGATACGCAGTATTTT
J: TRBJ2-3
V: TRBV27
size: .
D: .

CDR3: CSVGSSRGKDTQYF
DNA: TGCAGCGTTGGTTCTAGTCGGGGTAAGGATACGCAGTATTTT
J: TRBJ2-3
V: TRBV29-1
size: .
D: .

CDR3: CSADTDLRRGYTF
DNA: TGCAGCGCCGATACGGACCTCCGACGGGGCTACACCTTC
J: TRBJ1-2
V: TRBV29-1
size: .
D: .

CDR3: CAISDPKLGGYNEQFF
DNA: TGTGCCATCAGTGACCCTAAACTGGGGGGCTACAATGAGCAGTTCTTC
J: TRBJ2-1
V: TRBV10-3
size: .
D: .

CDR3: CASSIQRGFWNEQFF
DNA: TGTGCCAGCAGCATCCAGCGGGGGTTCTGGAATGAGCAGTTCTTC
J: TRBJ2-1
V: TRBV7-2
size: once
D: TRBD2

CDR3: CASSLHGCRPQHF
DNA: TGTGCCAGCAGCCTCCATGGATGCAGGCCCCAGCATTTT
J: TRBJ1-5
V: TRBV7-3
size: .
D: .

CDR3: CSVALLAGEQYF
DNA: TGCAGCGTTGCCCTCCTTGCAGGAGAGCAGTACTTC
J: TRBJ2-7
V: TRBV29-1
size: .
D: .

CDR3: CASSDSNQPQHF
DNA: TGTGCCAGCAGTGATAGCAATCAGCCCCAGCATTTT
J: TRBJ1-5
V: TRBV25-1
size: .
D: .

CDR3: CASSYAGTGRTDTQYF
DNA: TGTGCCAGCAGCTACGCCGGGACAGGGAGGACAGATACGCAGTATTTT
J: TRBJ2-3
V: TRBV7-2
size: few
D: TRBD1

CDR3: CAWSVGWTEGYHGYTF
DNA: TGTGCCTGGAGTGTAGGATGGACTGAGGGGTACCATGGCTACACCTTC
J: TRBJ1-2
V: TRBV30
size: once
D: .

CDR3: CASSQETRNSDTQYF
DNA: TGCGCCAGCAGCCAAGAAACCCGTAACTCAGATACGCAGTATTTT
J: TRBJ2-3
V: TRBV4-3
size: .
D: .

CDR3: CAWRDHNEQFF
DNA: TGTGCCTGGAGGGACCACAATGAGCAGTTCTTC
J: TRBJ2-1
V: TRBV30
size: .
D: .

CDR3: CSVEGRGPEAFF
DNA: TGCAGCGTTGAAGGCAGGGGACCTGAAGCTTTCTTT
J: TRBJ1-1
V: TRBV29-1
size: .
D: .

CDR3: CAWSRTGYDSEQYF
DNA: TGTGCCTGGAGCCGGACAGGATACGACTCCGAGCAGTACTTC
J: TRBJ2-7
V: TRBV30
size: .
D: TRBD1

CDR3: CASSPSQRDTIYF
DNA: TGCGCCAGCAGCCCCTCCCAGAGGGACACCATATATTTT
J: TRBJ1-3
V: TRBV4-3
size: .
D: .

CDR3: CATSRAQGTQETQYF
DNA: TGTGCCACCAGCAGAGCACAGGGGACCCAAGAGACCCAGTACTTC
J: TRBJ2-5
V: TRBV15
size: few
D: TRBD1

CDR3: CASSQEGGFWGTSQNIQYF
DNA: TGCGCCAGCAGCCAAGAGGGGGGCTTTTGGGGTACATCCCAAAACATTCAGTACTTC
J: TRBJ2-4
V: TRBV4-3
size: few
D: .

CDR3: CASSYSSGGAGETQYF
DNA: TGTGCCAGCAGTTACTCGAGCGGGGGGGCCGGCGAGACCCAGTACTTC
J: TRBJ2-5
V: TRBV6-5
size: .
D: TRBD2

CDR3: CASGSGQGTDTQYF
DNA: TGTGCTAGTGGTTCTGGACAGGGAACAGATACGCAGTATTTT
J: TRBJ2-3
V: TRBV12-5
size: .
D: TRBD1

CDR3: CASSIGSSGANVLTF
DNA: TGTGCCAGTAGTATCGGGAGCTCTGGGGCCAACGTCCTGACTTTC
J: TRBJ2-6
V: TRBV19
size: few
D: .

CDR3: CASSVRAKNSPLHF
DNA: TGTGCCAGCAGTGTCCGGGCCAAAAATTCACCCCTCCACTTT
J: TRBJ1-6
V: TRBV6-5
size: .
D: .

CDR3: CSARDAGAFF
DNA: TGCAGTGCTAGAGATGCGGGAGCTTTCTTT
J: TRBJ1-1
V: TRBV20-1
size: .
D: .

CDR3: CASSYSDRNNSPLHF
DNA: TGTGCCAGCAGCTACTCGGACAGGAATAATTCACCCCTCCACTTT
J: TRBJ1-6
V: TRBV27
size: .
D: TRBD1

CDR3: CAWSAGAFYEQYF
DNA: TGTGCCTGGAGTGCAGGCGCCTTCTACGAGCAGTACTTC
J: TRBJ2-7
V: TRBV30
size: .
D: .

CDR3: CASSLRGVATDTQYF
DNA: TGCGCCAGCAGCTTGAGGGGGGTAGCGACAGATACGCAGTATTTT
J: TRBJ2-3
V: TRBV5-1
size: .
D: .

CDR3: CATSRGVGGYTF
DNA: TGTGCCACCAGTAGGGGAGTAGGCGGCTACACCTTC
J: TRBJ1-2
V: TRBV7-2
size: .
D: .

CDR3: CASSYGGPYEQYF
DNA: TGTGCCAGCAGTTACGGGGGCCCCTACGAGCAGTACTTC
J: TRBJ2-7
V: TRBV7-2
size: .
D: .

CDR3: CASSPGVQETQYF
DNA: TGTGCCAGCAGCCCCGGGGTCCAAGAGACCCAGTACTTC
J: TRBJ2-5
V: TRBV11-2
size: .
D: .

CDR3: CASSQVDLGIRYNEQFF
DNA: TGCGCCAGCAGCCAAGTGGACTTGGGGATCAGGTACAATGAGCAGTTCTTC
J: TRBJ2-1
V: TRBV4-1
size: many
D: .

CDR3: CAWRDRGARYEQYF
DNA: TGTGCCTGGAGAGACAGGGGGGCCAGATACGAGCAGTACTTC
J: TRBJ2-7
V: TRBV30
size: .
D: TRBD1

CDR3: CSVPASGISVNEQFF
DNA: TGCAGCGTCCCGGCTAGTGGGATTTCGGTCAATGAGCAGTTCTTC
J: TRBJ2-1
V: TRBV29-1
size: .
D: .

CDR3: CASSVDPSGGAKNIQYF
DNA: TGTGCCAGCAGCGTAGATCCTAGCGGAGGAGCCAAAAACATTCAGTACTTC
J: TRBJ2-4
V: TRBV9
size: .
D: TRBD2

CDR3: CASSPQPTDYYEQYF
DNA: TGTGCCAGCAGCCCCCAGCCTACCGACTACTACGAGCAGTACTTC
J: TRBJ2-7
V: TRBV11-2
size: .
D: .

CDR3: CSVADSNYGYTF
DNA: TGCAGCGTAGCGGACAGTAACTATGGCTACACCTTC
J: TRBJ1-2
V: TRBV29-1
size: .
D: .

CDR3: CSVARRQPNYGYTF
DNA: TGCAGCGTTGCGAGGAGGCAGCCTAACTATGGCTACACCTTC
J: TRBJ1-2
V: TRBV29-1
size: .
D: .

CDR3: CSAGLYEQYF
DNA: TGCAGTGCTGGATTATACGAGCAGTACTTC
J: TRBJ2-7
V: TRBV20-1
size: few
D: .